This T cell receptor (beta chain) was recorded in a study of T cell responses to AZD1222 COVID-19 vaccine. Study-wide results and caveats: Clonal diversity was possibly underestimated; the donors were predominantly white British and more often female. Spike was spanned by vaccine-associated CD4 TCRs, which were dominant at 160-218 and 743-854.

TCRdb keeps only in-frame clones here, not all; method: immunoSEQ multiplex PCR. The sample has approximately 180,000 clones, approximately 90% seen once; the top ten hold 2.6%. This clone has just a few counts. Antigen specificity is unknown. The material sequenced was peripheral blood, taken on day 0 of AZD1222 vaccination. The sequence was obtained from an adult in good health.

CDR3 amino acids: CASSLGGFGEKLFF. CDR3 in DNA: TGTGCCAGCAGCTTGGGGGGCTTTGGTGAAAAACTGTTTTTT. The V and J genes are TRBV5-6 and TRBJ1-4, with a weak D call TRBD1 (5 bases). CDR1 and CDR2 from the germline V gene are SGHDT and YYEEEE. V lost 0 bases and J 7 bases, leaving 10 bases between the germline ends. This CDR3 has 14 amino acids.